These 23 T cell receptor beta chains were all obtained from the same sample, sequenced in a study of blood T cells in healthy people across ages. Then a second PCR, running roughly 7 to 12 cycles, was carried out with a sample-barcoded 5' primer and a J-beta primer mix. Via MiXCR, TCRdb re-called the 5' RACE reads, giving one row per CDR3 protein. Of fewer than 2 million distinct CDR3 sequences in the sample, 35% to 50% are singletons; the top ten hold approximately 22%. The sample comprised blood. The receptors originated from a human donor in good health.

The chain carries TRBV10-3 and TRBJ1-4, with D tentatively TRBD1 (5 bases). The germline V gene encodes CDR1 ENHRY and CDR2 SYGVKD. The V end lost 7 bases, the J end lost 7 bases, and 16 bases lay between the germline ends. CDR3 length: 14 residues. The CDR3 sequence: CAIKEGMSGEKLFF. For the CDR3, the DNA is TGTGCCATCAAGGAGGGGATGTCAGGTGAAAAACTGTTTTTT.

V is TRBV7-2 and J is TRBJ2-1; maybe TRBD1 (5 bases). V was shortened by 4 bases and J by 5 bases, with 12 bases between the two germline ends. Germline values: CDR1 SGHTA, CDR2 FQGNSA. This CDR3 comprises 14 residues. CDR3 region: CASSSLTRDNEQFF. The CDR3 bases are TGTGCCAGCAGCTCGTTAACCAGGGACAATGAGCAGTTCTTC.

This rearrangement joins TRBV4-3 to TRBJ2-1; TRBD2 is a possible D gene (5 bases). Germline CDR1 reads LGHNA; CDR2 reads YSLEER. The length of the CDR3 is 17 residues. V lost 0 bases to trimming and J lost 2 bases, with 14 bases between them. The CDR3 sequence is CASSQEIEGSPYNEQFF. The CDR3 coding sequence is TGCGCCAGCAGCCAAGAGATTGAGGGAAGCCCCTACAATGAGCAGTTCTTC.

The chain is built from TRBV4-3 and TRBJ1-6; D ambiguous. Germline assignment: CDR1 LGHNA and CDR2 YSLEER. Trimming took off 3 bases at V and 9 bases at J, with 15 bases between the two ends. The CDR3 is made up of 15 amino acids. CDR3 sequence reads: CASSQTTGGGSPLHF. The CDR3 DNA sequence: TGCGCCAGCAGCCAGACAACTGGTGGAGGTTCACCCCTCCACTTT.

This rearrangement joins TRBV15 to TRBJ1-2; 7 nucleotides line up with TRBD1. CDR1 and CDR2 (germline): LNHNV, YYDKDF (reference sequence). With 6 bases clipped from V and 8 bases from J, the junction kept 9 bases outside the gene matches. This CDR3 spans 13 amino acids. CDR3 loop: CATREDRVGGYTF. DNA for the CDR3: TGTGCCACCAGAGAAGACAGGGTAGGAGGCTACACCTTC.

This clonotype has only a few counts. The chain couples TRBV10-3 to TRBJ2-3, with 12 bases aligning to TRBD2. Germline CDR1 is ENHRY and CDR2 is SYGVKD. The V gene end was trimmed by 10 bases and the J gene end by 1 base; junction bases not matched to a gene: 12. CDR3 size: 17 residues. The CDR3 DNA sequence: TGTGCCACTACCGGGACTAGCGGGTCGGGTGGCACAGATACGCAGTATTTT. Translated, it gives CATTGTSGSGGTDTQYF.

This clonotype was counted between two and nine times. The J gene is TRBJ2-3, the V gene TRBV20-1; TRBD1 is a possible D gene (6 bases). Germline V CDR1 and CDR2: DFQATT, SNEGSKA (reference sequence). This CDR3 spans 16 amino acids. V lost 0 bases to trimming and J lost 6 bases, with 19 bases between them. For the CDR3, the DNA is TGCAGTGCTAGAGAATTACAGGGTGGGGTCGGGGATACGCAGTATTTT. Its protein is CSARELQGGVGDTQYF.

The chain recombines TRBV20-1 with TRBJ2-5, with TRBD2 identical over 9 bases. Germline-derived CDR1 and CDR2 are DFQATT and SNEGSKA (reference sequence). The CDR3 spans 17 residues. Losses at the gene ends were 5 bases for V and 2 bases for J; bases not matched to a gene: 15. The CDR3 protein is CSAVRMASGDLQETQYF. CDR3 DNA: TGCAGTGCTGTCCGGATGGCTAGCGGGGACCTACAAGAGACCCAGTACTTC.

In its sample, this clonotype was seen a few times. The chain couples TRBV4-3 to TRBJ1-1, with no clear D. The CDR3 totals 16 residues. Germline CDR1 is LGHNA and CDR2 is YSLEER. Trimming cost V 0 bases and J 3 bases, with 14 bases left between them. CDR3 coding DNA: TGCGCCAGCAGCCAAGAAGCTCTGGAAGGATACACTGAAGCTTTCTTT. This codes for CASSQEALEGYTEAFF.

In DNA form, the CDR3 reads TGTGCCAGCAGCTCGTACCCGGGTAGCGGGCAGTATTTT. It codes for CASSSYPGSGQYF. V gene TRBV7-2 combines with J gene TRBJ2-3; perhaps TRBD2 as D (6 bases). From germline, CDR1 is SGHTA and CDR2 FQGNSA. The CDR3 runs to 13 residues. The V end was cut by 4 bases, the J end by 11 bases, with 16 bases between. Complete variable domain (other parts from reference TRBV7-2 and TRBJ2-3): GAGVSQSPSNKVTEKGKDVELRCDPISGHTALYWYRQSLGQGLEFLIYFQGNSAPDKSGLPSDRFSAERTGGSVSTLTIQRTQQEDSAVYLCASSSYPGSGQYFGPGTRLTVL.

The genes are TRBV12-3 or TRBV12-4 and TRBJ2-3; either TRBD1 or TRBD2 may fit D (5 bases each). CDR3 length: 14 residues. V lost 6 bases to trimming and J lost 3 bases, with 13 bases between them. CDR3 sequence: CASRSNWGTDTQYF. In nucleotides, the CDR3 is TGTGCCAGCAGGTCCAATTGGGGGACAGATACGCAGTATTTT.

The chain links TRBV18 to TRBJ2-7, with 8 bases fitting TRBD2. V shed 0 bases, J shed 7 bases, and the junction held 11 bases outside the gene matches. CDR3 length: 16 residues. Looked up from germline, CDR1 is KGHSH and CDR2 is LQKENI. This CDR3 is CASSPPGGGLYNEQYF. The CDR3 nucleotides are TGTGCCAGCTCACCACCGGGCGGGGGGCTATACAATGAGCAGTACTTC.

This clonotype was seen only a few times. The chain carries TRBV29-1 and TRBJ2-7; D possibly uses TRBD1 or TRBD2 (6 bases each). CDR1 is SQVTM and CDR2 is ANQGSEA in the germline V gene. CDR3 length: 11 amino acids. V lost 6 bases, J lost 9 bases, and 15 bases lay in between. The CDR3 spells CSVEEGDGQYF. CDR3 in DNA: TGCAGCGTGGAGGAGGGGGATGGGCAGTACTTC.

This clonotype has more than one count but fewer than ten. The junction departs from the called germline gene at one end, perhaps through a read error. The rearrangement joins TRBV25-1 to TRBJ1-6; 7 positions agree with TRBD1. CDR3 size: 15 residues. CDR1 and CDR2 from the germline V gene are MGHDK and SYGVNS. The CDR3: CASRESGQYNSPLHF. In DNA form, the CDR3 reads TGTGCCAGCAGGGAATCGGGACAGTATAATTCACCCCTCCACTTT.

The count of this clonotype is one. The CDR3 spells CATQGQGEYEQYF. CDR3 in DNA: TGTGCCACCCAGGGACAGGGGGAATACGAGCAGTACTTC. The rearrangement links TRBV24-1 to TRBJ2-7; 11 bases are a match to TRBD1. Germline V gives CDR1 KGHDR, CDR2 SFDVKD. The CDR3 is 13 amino acids. V lost 9 bases and J lost 4; bases outside the gene matches: 4.

The V gene is TRBV29-1, the J gene TRBJ1-1; 8 bases map to TRBD1. With V trimmed by 1 base and J by 3 bases, 19 bases remained unmatched. Looked up from germline, CDR1 is SQVTM and CDR2 is ANQGSEA. The length of the CDR3 is 19 residues. The CDR3 bases are TGCAGCGTTGAAGCAAGTACCGGACAGGGTCGGGTGGTAGACACTGAAGCTTTCTTT. Amino acid sequence: CSVEASTGQGRVVDTEAFF.

V gene TRBV7-9 combines with J gene TRBJ1-2; the match to TRBD1 covers 9 bases. CDR1 is SEHNR, CDR2 FQNEAQ, per germline (reference sequence). V shed 1 base and J 9 bases; nucleotides not matched to a gene: 9. The CDR3 runs 15 residues. The CDR3 nucleotides are TGTGCCAGCAGCTTAGGCCCGGACAGGGGTAGTAGCTACACCTTC. This codes for CASSLGPDRGSSYTF.

As regards this clonotype: A much more abundant neighbour one base away suggests this may be a read error. J is TRBJ2-7 and V is TRBV7-2; tentatively, D is TRBD2 (7 bases). The CDR3 contains 14 residues. CDR1 and CDR2 from the germline V gene are SGHTA and FQGNSA. The CDR3 reads CASSLVRGDYKQYF. The CDR3, as DNA: TGTGCCAGCAGCTTAGTTAGGGGGGACTACAAGCAGTACTTC.

The CDR3 region has the DNA TGTGCCAGCAGGGCGGGACCCGGAACCTACGAGCAGTACTTC. Residues: CASRAGPGTYEQYF. This chain joins TRBV7-3 and TRBJ2-7, with D perhaps TRBD2 (6 bases). The CDR3 runs 14 residues. CDR1 SGHTA and CDR2 FQGTGA come from the germline V gene. V lost 6 bases and J lost 2, with 14 bases in between.

The rearrangement links TRBV7-2 to TRBJ2-7; 8 positions agree with TRBD2. The DNA end is more similar to TRBJ2-5, so the J call may be wrong. The germline V gene encodes CDR1 SGHTA and CDR2 FQGNSA. CDR3 size: 18 residues. The CDR3 region is CASSSIWWRGTRKETQYF. The DNA of the CDR3 is TGTGCCAGCAGCTCGATATGGTGGAGGGGGACTAGAAAAGAGACCCAGTACTTC.

J is TRBJ2-3 and V is TRBV7-2, with 10 bases that match TRBD1. CDR3 length: 14 amino acids. V was pared by 10 bases and J by 2 bases, with 6 bases of the junction left unmatched. Germline V lookup: CDR1 SGHTA, CDR2 FQGNSA. For the CDR3, the DNA is TGTGCCACCGAGACAGGGGGCCTCACAGATACGCAGTATTTT. Protein: CATETGGLTDTQYF.

The V call is TRBV27, the J call TRBJ2-7; D remains ambiguous. The CDR3 covers 12 residues. CDR1 MNHEY and CDR2 SMNVEV come from the germline V gene (reference sequence). V was clipped by 6 bases and J by 8 bases, with 14 bases between them. The CDR3 nucleotides read TGTGCCAGCAGCCTCGGGCCAGATAAGCAGTACTTC. Protein sequence: CASSLGPDKQYF.

This clonotype was observed a few times. The J gene is TRBJ2-3, the V gene TRBV9, with TRBD2 matching over 8 bases. CDR3 length equals 17 residues. The V gene end was trimmed by 3 bases and the J gene end by 2 bases; junction bases not matched to a gene: 11. Germline loops: CDR1 SGDLS, CDR2 YYNGEE. The CDR3 bases are TGTGCCAGCAGCGCGGGGGATAGCGGGGTGATCACAGATACGCAGTATTTT. Translation gives CASSAGDSGVITDTQYF.